This entry describes one T cell receptor (beta chain). There is no known antigen for this receptor. Base quality data are lacking; no much larger clone is found one base away. These data are taken from a study of blood T cell repertoires in COVID-19 (dated by TCRdb to between 2020 and 2021). Describing the broader study: Samples from collaborators originated in the United States, Italy and Spain and spanned both the acute and convalescent phases of COVID-19. The prospective study material was composed of cDNA or gDNA derived from T cells, B-cell-depleted T cells, or PBMCs. The dataset comprised deeply sampled blood TCRbeta repertoires from subjects exposed to, actively infected with, or recovered from COVID-19. The repertoires were released in a freely available public database intended as a resource for research on the immune response to SARS-CoV-2. The samples were drawn from the first 160 participants of the ongoing ImmuneRACE study and from more than 1,000 subjects provided by 6 global collaborators. Nearly every sample came with metadata listing a de-identified subject ID, COVID-19 status, age in years and sex. Where available, HLA class I and class II types were obtained from metadata supplied by the sample provider rather than from assay-based typing.

TCRbeta CDR3 regions were amplified from genomic DNA using the immunoSEQ Assay, a bias-controlled multiplex PCR. The published analysis was carried out like this. Nucleated cell counts per sample were estimated from amplification of reference gene primers within the assay. To quantify the absolute abundance of each unique TCRbeta CDR3 rearrangement, sequence reads were collapsed and filtered. Productive Simpson clonality was computed per sample as the square root of Simpson's diversity index over productive rearrangements. TCRdb limited this immuneACCESS table to in-frame rearrangements with V and J called. A share of clones is missing; checked studies link under half to unresolved V genes, and the rest is unexplained. That table is the source of V, J and clone size, and D and trimming were worked out from the DNA. In this sample the table shows some 150,000 clones, more than 75% of which occur a single time. The ten largest clones represent more than 3.5% of the sample.

The research as a whole found: How much clinical and demographic metadata was included differed by source and by participant, and the metadata was provided uncurated.

Collaborating institutions collected whole blood in K2EDTA tubes following their own protocols. Collaborator samples were shipped for TCRbeta analysis as frozen whole blood, isolated PBMCs, or DNA extracted from either sample type. The CDR3 numbers 16 residues from cysteine through phenylalanine. The entry retains the CDR3 DNA only, 48 bases that are in frame from base 1. Reading the germline V gene gives CDR1 KGHSH and CDR2 LQKENI. V sheds 0 bases and J sheds 1 base, leaving 12 bases between their ends. The chain is made from TRBV18 and TRBJ1-1, with the D gene uncertain. The source is a woman aged 40 to 50 with acute or convalescent COVID-19. Specimen: peripheral blood. The DNA sequence is given as TGTGCCAGCTCACCACCGGTCAATCAGTGGAACACTGAAGCTTTCTTT. It is translated as CASSPPVNQWNTEAFF. Joined to the reference TRBV18 and TRBJ1-1 proteins, this CDR3 gives the full variable domain: NAGVMQNPRHLVRRRGQEARLRCSPMKGHSHVYWYRQLPEEGLKFMVYLQKENIIDESGMPKERFSAEFPKEGPSILRIQQVVRGDSAAYFCASSPPVNQWNTEAFFGQGTRLTVV.